The 28 T cell receptor beta chains in this list originate from one sample, sequenced in a study of T cell responses to AZD1222 COVID-19 vaccine. Sequencing used immunoSEQ multiplex PCR; TCRdb keeps in-frame clones, though not all of them. The table includes 180,000 or so clones, about 90% detected once. The material sequenced was peripheral blood, taken 28 days after the second AZD1222 dose. These receptor sequences come from an adult who received the AZD1222 COVID-19 vaccine.

The chain carries TRBV7-2 and TRBJ1-3; possibly TRBD1 for D (5 bases). CDR1 is SGHTA and CDR2 is FQGNSA in the germline V gene. The CDR3 is 16 residues long. V shed 3 bases and J shed 5 bases, with 17 bases lying between them. Written as DNA, the CDR3 is TGTGCCAGCAGCTTTCCCGGGACGAGAGACCGAAACACCATATATTTT. Protein sequence: CASSFPGTRDRNTIYF.

The chain recombines TRBV11-3 with TRBJ2-5, with TRBD2 identical over 9 bases. V shed 1 base, J shed 2 bases, and the junction held 5 bases outside the gene matches. This CDR3 comprises 16 residues. Germline V lookup: CDR1 SGHNT, CDR2 YENEEA. The CDR3 loop is CASSLGGAGGQETQYF. In DNA, the CDR3 is TGTGCCAGCAGCTTAGGAGGAGCGGGAGGTCAAGAGACCCAGTACTTC. The whole variable domain, remainder taken from reference TRBV11-3 and TRBJ2-5, is EAGVVQSPRYKIIEKKQPVAFWCNPISGHNTLYWYLQNLGQGPELLIRYENEEAVDDSQLPKDRFSAERLKGVDSTLKIQPAELGDSAVYLCASSLGGAGGQETQYFGPGTRLLVL.

The genes are TRBV7-7 and TRBJ2-1; tentatively, D is TRBD1 (5 bases). Trimming removed 2 bases at V and 7 bases at J, with 9 bases between. Germline V gene data show CDR1 as SSHAT and CDR2 as FNYEAQ (reference sequence). The CDR3 totals 13 residues. The CDR3 coding sequence is TGTGCCAGCAGCTTATCCAGGGTTAATGAGCAGTTCTTC. This gives the protein CASSLSRVNEQFF.

V and J are TRBV7-2 and TRBJ2-1, with D possibly TRBD1 on 6 matching bases. Germline assignment: CDR1 SGHTA and CDR2 FQGNSA. The CDR3 extends over 15 amino acids. Trimming left V 7 bases short and J 0 bases short, with 13 bases between. Here the CDR3 DNA reads TGTGCCAGCATCACCGGGACAACCTCCTACAATGAGCAGTTCTTC. Protein: CASITGTTSYNEQFF.

V gene TRBV19 combines with J gene TRBJ2-2, with D possibly TRBD1 on 6 matching bases. There are 14 residues in the CDR3. V lost 8 bases, J lost 6 bases, and 16 bases lay in between. Germline loops: CDR1 LNHDA, CDR2 SQIVND (reference sequence). CDR3 amino acids: CASGGTGLPGELFF. In nucleotides, the CDR3 is TGTGCCAGTGGTGGAACAGGGTTACCCGGGGAGCTGTTTTTT.

The chain recombines TRBV11-2 with TRBJ2-3; D gene uncertain. Germline V lookup: CDR1 SGHAT, CDR2 FQNNGV. The CDR3 is made up of 12 amino acids. Trimming took off 5 bases at V and 3 bases at J, with 6 bases between the two ends. CDR3 bases: TGTGCCAGCAGCCGATTTACAGATACGCAGTATTTT. It encodes CASSRFTDTQYF.

This chain links TRBV11-3 with TRBJ2-7; the match to TRBD1 covers 9 bases. The CDR3 has 14 amino acids. J gave up 3 bases and V 5 bases, and 5 bases lay outside the gene matches. The germline CDR1 and CDR2 sequences are SGHNT and YENEEA. The CDR3 DNA reads TGTGCCAGCAGCCAAGGACAGGGGTACTACGAGCAGTACTTC. Residues: CASSQGQGYYEQYF.

V gene TRBV4-1 combines with J gene TRBJ1-2, with 11 bases that match TRBD1. Looked up from germline, CDR1 is MGHRA and CDR2 is YSYEKL. The CDR3 is made up of 15 amino acids. The ends lost 1 base at V and 5 bases at J; junction bases unmatched: 3. This CDR3 reads CASSQGRDRGYGYTF. For the CDR3, the DNA is TGCGCCAGCAGCCAAGGGCGGGACAGGGGGTATGGCTACACCTTC.

V gene TRBV12-5 combines with J gene TRBJ2-1; 7 positions agree with TRBD1. V dropped 5 bases and J dropped 0; count of bases not matched to a gene: 10. The CDR3 extends over 17 amino acids. Looked up from germline, CDR1 is LGHNT and CDR2 is FRNRAP. CDR3 region: CASGAQQGTNSYNEQFF. As DNA, the CDR3 is TGTGCTAGTGGTGCCCAACAGGGGACCAACTCCTACAATGAGCAGTTCTTC.

This clone was observed many times. V and J are TRBV9 and TRBJ1-5, with D maybe TRBD1 (6 bases). The CDR3 extends over 14 amino acids. Germline lookup yields CDR1 SGDLS and CDR2 YYNGEE. V lost 0 bases and J lost 9, with 13 bases in between. The CDR3 DNA reads TGTGCCAGCAGCGTAGCTTACAGGGACTCGCCCCAGCATTTT. It codes for CASSVAYRDSPQHF.

The genes are TRBV5-4 and TRBJ1-1; 8 bases match TRBD1. CDR3 length: 17 amino acids. Trimming at V came to 4 bases and at J to 0 bases, leaving 11 bases not matched to a gene. Germline CDR1 SGHNT, CDR2 YYREEE (reference sequence). The CDR3 spells CASSRGQGGRMNTEAFF. In DNA, the CDR3 is TGTGCCAGCAGCCGAGGACAGGGAGGGCGGATGAACACTGAAGCTTTCTTT.

The gene calls are TRBV5-1 and TRBJ1-4, with TRBD1 matching over 9 bases. The ends lost 0 bases at V and 8 bases at J; junction bases unmatched: 5. Germline-derived CDR1 and CDR2 are SGHRS and YFSETQ. The CDR3 consists of 15 residues. The CDR3 sequence is CASSLAGTGTEKLFF. DNA of the CDR3: TGCGCCAGCAGCTTGGCCGGGACAGGGACGGAAAAACTGTTTTTT.

The gene calls are TRBV9 and TRBJ2-1, with D possibly TRBD2 on 5 matching bases. The CDR3 contains 15 residues. Germline CDR1 is SGDLS and CDR2 is YYNGEE. Trimming pared 4 bases from V and 0 bases from J, leaving 11 bases between. CDR3 residues: CASSSMGSSYNEQFF. As DNA, the CDR3 is TGTGCCAGCAGCTCAATGGGGAGCTCCTACAATGAGCAGTTCTTC.

This sequence joins TRBV7-2 and TRBJ2-2, with D unclear. The CDR3 sequence is 15 residues long. V gave up 1 base and J gave up 5 bases, with 11 bases separating them. Germline CDR1 reads SGHTA; CDR2 reads FQGNSA. CDR3: CASSLGPASTGELFF. In DNA, the CDR3 is TGTGCCAGCAGCTTAGGACCCGCGAGTACCGGGGAGCTGTTTTTT. Complete variable domain (other parts from reference TRBV7-2 and TRBJ2-2): GAGVSQSPSNKVTEKGKDVELRCDPISGHTALYWYRQSLGQGLEFLIYFQGNSAPDKSGLPSDRFSAERTGGSVSTLTIQRTQQEDSAVYLCASSLGPASTGELFFGEGSRLTVL.

The gene calls are TRBV4-1 and TRBJ1-5; D gene ambiguous. Between the trimmed V and J ends, which lost 1 base and 7 bases, there was a span of 11 bases. The CDR3 has 14 amino acids. CDR1 and CDR2 from the germline V gene are MGHRA and YSYEKL. Here the CDR3 reads CASSQVSTGQPQHF. CDR3 nucleotides: TGCGCCAGCAGCCAAGTGTCCACGGGCCAGCCCCAGCATTTT.

The V and J genes are TRBV14 and TRBJ1-4, with 8 positions matching TRBD1. The CDR3 extends over 14 amino acids. Germline CDR1 SGHDN, CDR2 FVKESK. The J segment lost 8 bases and the V segment lost 5 bases, leaving 7 bases of the junction unmatched. The CDR3 reads CASSKRTGKEKLFF. The CDR3 DNA reads TGTGCCAGCAGCAAAAGGACAGGGAAAGAAAAACTGTTTTTT.

This sequence joins TRBV18 and TRBJ1-3, with TRBD1 as a possible D gene (5 bases). Germline V CDR1 and CDR2: KGHSH, LQKENI. The CDR3 totals 16 residues. V gave up 1 base and J gave up 3 bases, with 13 bases separating them. Written as DNA, the CDR3 is TGTGCCAGCTCACCACAGGAGGGGCTAGGTGGAAACACCATATATTTT. Protein product: CASSPQEGLGGNTIYF.

The rearrangement links TRBV5-1 to TRBJ1-2; D unclear. V lost 4 bases and J lost 0, with 10 bases in between. The CDR3 runs to 14 residues. Germline V lookup: CDR1 SGHRS, CDR2 YFSETQ. CDR3 amino acids: CASSPEGTNYGYTF. The CDR3 DNA reads TGCGCCAGCAGCCCGGAAGGCACTAACTATGGCTACACCTTC.

This sequence joins TRBV7-8 and TRBJ1-1; a possible D gene is TRBD1 (5 bases). CDR1 and CDR2 from the germline V gene are SGHVS and FQNEAQ. This CDR3 comprises 16 residues. Trimming removed 5 bases at V and 1 base at J, with 17 bases between. The CDR3 coding sequence is TGTGCCAGCAGCCCACCAACCGGGGCTGCGAACACTGAAGCTTTCTTT. Translated: CASSPPTGAANTEAFF.

The chain links TRBV12-3 or TRBV12-4 to TRBJ2-7; D is possibly TRBD2 (6 bases). V lost 6 bases and J 3 bases, leaving 12 bases between the germline ends. This CDR3 has 13 residues. The CDR3 DNA follows: TGTGCCAGCAGGTTGGGGGGAGTCTACGAGCAGTACTTC. Its protein product is CASRLGGVYEQYF.

The J gene is TRBJ1-1, the V gene TRBV27; D gene uncertain. V was clipped by 8 bases and J by 1 base, with 17 bases between them. Germline assignment: CDR1 MNHEY and CDR2 SMNVEV (reference sequence). The CDR3 totals 15 residues. The CDR3 region is CASQDAGRRNTEAFF. CDR3 nucleotide sequence: TGTGCCAGCCAAGACGCGGGCCGCCGGAACACTGAAGCTTTCTTT.

This chain joins TRBV9 and TRBJ2-3; TRBD2 aligns across 13 bases. Per the germline V gene, CDR1 is SGDLS and CDR2 is YYNGEE. CDR3 length equals 15 residues. Unmatched junction bases numbered 4, after V lost 3 bases and J lost 6 bases. CDR3: CASSGLAGGSDTQYF. CDR3 sequence (DNA): TGTGCCAGCAGCGGACTAGCGGGGGGCAGTGATACGCAGTATTTT.

This sequence joins TRBV29-1 and TRBJ1-2; 7 bases map to TRBD1. Trimming removed 6 bases from V and 6 bases from J; junction bases left unmatched: 7. Germline V gene data show CDR1 as SQVTM and CDR2 as ANQGSEA. The CDR3 is 12 residues long. The CDR3 bases are TGCAGCGTGGGAGGGGACAGCGATGGCTACACCTTC. This encodes CSVGGDSDGYTF.

Note on this clone: In the same sample, other DNA sequences code for this CDR3. The chain carries TRBV4-2 and TRBJ1-1; D uncertain. The CDR3 is made up of 13 amino acids. CDR1 is LGHNA, CDR2 YNFKEQ, per germline. Trimming pared 0 bases from V and 8 bases from J, leaving 10 bases between. CDR3 coding DNA: TGTGCCAGCAGCCAAGAAAGGTCCCTCGAAGCTTTCTTT. Its protein is CASSQERSLEAFF.

The CDR3: CASSGKPGAGELFF. The CDR3, as DNA: TGTGCCAGTAGTGGCAAGCCAGGGGCCGGGGAGCTGTTTTTT. The chain uses TRBV19 and TRBJ2-2; D possibly corresponds to TRBD1 (6 bases). Germline V gene sequence: CDR1 LNHDA, CDR2 SQIVND (reference sequence). Trimming shortened V by 5 bases and J by 6 bases, and 13 bases separated the two germline ends. This CDR3 has 14 residues.

The V and J genes are TRBV7-8 and TRBJ2-2; D is ambiguous. V was clipped by 1 base and J by 7 bases, with 10 bases between them. This CDR3 has 14 residues. CDR1 SGHVS and CDR2 FQNEAQ come from the germline V gene. The CDR3 DNA sequence: TGTGCCAGCAGCTTAGTAGTCAGTCTCGGGGAGCTGTTTTTT. Its translation: CASSLVVSLGELFF.

DNA for the CDR3: TGTGCCAGCAGCTCTCCTGAGGGGCAGGGCTACTACGAGCAGTACTTC. Amino acids: CASSSPEGQGYYEQYF. The chain recombines TRBV7-2 with TRBJ2-7; D assignment may be TRBD1 or TRBD2 (5 bases each). The CDR3 is made up of 16 amino acids. V dropped 4 bases and J dropped 3 bases, with 19 bases sitting between them. The germline CDR1 and CDR2 sequences are SGHTA and FQGNSA. The full variable domain, rest sourced from reference TRBV7-2 and TRBJ2-7, is GAGVSQSPSNKVTEKGKDVELRCDPISGHTALYWYRQSLGQGLEFLIYFQGNSAPDKSGLPSDRFSAERTGGSVSTLTIQRTQQEDSAVYLCASSSPEGQGYYEQYFGPGTRLTVT.

This chain uses TRBV7-9 with TRBJ2-1; 10 bases match TRBD1. Trimming took 2 bases from V and 5 from J; bases not matched to a gene: 3. This CDR3 comprises 15 residues. Germline CDR1 is SEHNR and CDR2 is FQNEAQ (reference sequence). The chain's CDR3 is CASSLPDRGDNEQFF. Here the CDR3 DNA reads TGTGCCAGCAGCTTACCGGACAGGGGGGACAATGAGCAGTTCTTC.